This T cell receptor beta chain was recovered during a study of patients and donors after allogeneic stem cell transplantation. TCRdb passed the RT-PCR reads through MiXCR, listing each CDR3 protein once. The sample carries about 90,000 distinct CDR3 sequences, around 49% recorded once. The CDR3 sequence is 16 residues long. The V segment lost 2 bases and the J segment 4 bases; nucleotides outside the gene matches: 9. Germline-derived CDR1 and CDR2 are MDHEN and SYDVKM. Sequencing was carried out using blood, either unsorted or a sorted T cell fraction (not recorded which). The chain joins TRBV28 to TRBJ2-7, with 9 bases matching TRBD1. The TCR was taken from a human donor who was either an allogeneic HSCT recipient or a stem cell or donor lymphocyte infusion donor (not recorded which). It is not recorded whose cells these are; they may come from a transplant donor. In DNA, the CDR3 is TGTGCCAGCAGTTTAAATTATGGGGACAGGGTTTACGAGCAGTACTTC. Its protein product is CASSLNYGDRVYEQYF.